What follows describes a single T cell receptor (beta chain). Its antigen remains unknown. It was around 10 milliliters of peripheral blood that were drawn from each donor. The data originate from a study of blood T cells in healthy people across ages. Study outcomes and limitations: It was the long-lived donors that had more naive CD4+ cells and higher diversity than aged donors.

Primers used in a second PCR of about 7 to 12 cycles were a sample-barcoded 5' primer and a J-beta primer mix. TCRdb fed the 5' RACE reads into MiXCR, producing one record per CDR3 protein. Among about 2 million distinct CDR3 sequences, around 48% were seen once, and the ten largest hold approximately 2.1%. The CDR3 length is 15 residues. The ends were cut back, 0 bases at V and 1 base at J, with 11 bases in the middle. CDR1 DFQATT and CDR2 SNEGSKA come from the germline V gene (reference sequence). The sample comprised blood. The sequence came from a woman in her forties in good health. The V call is TRBV20-1, the J call TRBJ2-3; D is perhaps TRBD2 (5 bases). The CDR3 coding sequence is TGCAGTGCTAGAGATGCTCTAGCAGGCACAGATACGCAGTATTTT. Residues: CSARDALAGTDTQYF.